This record concerns one T cell receptor (beta chain) sequence. The data belong to a study of blood T cell repertoires in COVID-19. Study at large: Samples representing acute and convalescent COVID-19 were sourced from the United States, Italy and Spain.

The germline V gene encodes CDR1 LNHDA and CDR2 SQIVND (reference sequence). V was clipped by 3 bases and J by 0 bases, with 13 bases between them. CDR3 length equals 16 residues. Per the authors' pipeline: Counts of nucleated cells, estimated from reference gene primer amplification, were obtained. TCRdb's copy holds only in-frame clones and misses some; the assay was immunoSEQ multiplex PCR. The D gene and trimming were derived from the DNA, and the V and J assignments and clone size from that table. The sample has 130,000 to 150,000 clones, 75% to 90% seen once. The sequenced sample consisted of peripheral blood. This TCR was recovered from a man older than 75 with acute or convalescent COVID-19. V and J are TRBV19 and TRBJ2-3, with D perhaps TRBD2 (6 bases). CDR3 protein: CASSMGGLTSTDTQYF. DNA of the CDR3: TGTGCCAGTAGTATGGGGGGACTGACTAGCACAGATACGCAGTATTTT.